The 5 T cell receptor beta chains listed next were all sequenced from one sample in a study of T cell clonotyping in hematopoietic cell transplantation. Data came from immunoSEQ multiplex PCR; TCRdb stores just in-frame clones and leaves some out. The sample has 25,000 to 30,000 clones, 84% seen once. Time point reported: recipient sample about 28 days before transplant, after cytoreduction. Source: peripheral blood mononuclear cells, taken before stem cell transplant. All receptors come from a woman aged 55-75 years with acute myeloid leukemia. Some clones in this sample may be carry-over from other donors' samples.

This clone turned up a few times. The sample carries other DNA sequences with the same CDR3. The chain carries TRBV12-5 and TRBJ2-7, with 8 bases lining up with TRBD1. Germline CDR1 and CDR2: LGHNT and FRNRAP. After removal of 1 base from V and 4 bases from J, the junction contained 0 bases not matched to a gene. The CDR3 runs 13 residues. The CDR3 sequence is CASGLDRGYEQYF. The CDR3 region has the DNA TGTGCTAGTGGTTTGGACAGGGGGTACGAGCAGTACTTC.

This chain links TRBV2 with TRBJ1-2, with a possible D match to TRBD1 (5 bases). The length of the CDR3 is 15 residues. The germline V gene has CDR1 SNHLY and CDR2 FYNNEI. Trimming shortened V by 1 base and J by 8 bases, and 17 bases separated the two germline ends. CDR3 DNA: TGTGCCAGCAGTGAAGAGGGACTCAAGCGAGCGGGCTACACCTTC. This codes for CASSEEGLKRAGYTF.

The CDR3 spells CASSLAGRTNTEAFF. The CDR3 DNA reads TGTGCCAGCAGCTTAGCCGGCAGGACGAACACTGAAGCTTTCTTT. The chain recombines TRBV7-9 with TRBJ1-1; D call uncertain. In germline, CDR1 is SEHNR, CDR2 FQNEAQ (reference sequence). This CDR3 is 15 amino acids long. V gave up 0 bases and J gave up 1 base, with 9 bases separating them.

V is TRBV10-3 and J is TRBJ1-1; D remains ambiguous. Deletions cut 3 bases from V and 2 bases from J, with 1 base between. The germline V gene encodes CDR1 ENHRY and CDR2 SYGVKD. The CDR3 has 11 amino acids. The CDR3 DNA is TGTGCCATCAGTGACAACACTGAAGCTTTCTTT. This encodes CAISDNTEAFF.

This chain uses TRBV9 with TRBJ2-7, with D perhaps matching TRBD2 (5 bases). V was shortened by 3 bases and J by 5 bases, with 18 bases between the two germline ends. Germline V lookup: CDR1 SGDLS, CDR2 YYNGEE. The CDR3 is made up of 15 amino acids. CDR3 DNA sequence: TGTGCCAGCAGCGACCCAGGAGCGGTCTGGGACGAGCAGTACTTC. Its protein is CASSDPGAVWDEQYF.